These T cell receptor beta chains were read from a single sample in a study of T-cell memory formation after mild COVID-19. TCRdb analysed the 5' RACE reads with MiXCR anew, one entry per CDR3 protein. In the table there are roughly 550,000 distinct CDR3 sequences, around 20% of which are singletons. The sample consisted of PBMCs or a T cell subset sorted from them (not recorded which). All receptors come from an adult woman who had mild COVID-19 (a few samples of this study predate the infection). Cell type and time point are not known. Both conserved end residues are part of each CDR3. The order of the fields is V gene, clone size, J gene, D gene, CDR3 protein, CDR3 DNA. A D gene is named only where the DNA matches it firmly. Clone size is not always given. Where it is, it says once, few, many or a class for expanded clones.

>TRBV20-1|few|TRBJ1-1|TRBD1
CSAREGTGNTEAFF
TGCAGTGCTAGAGAGGGGACAGGGAACACTGAAGCTTTCTTT
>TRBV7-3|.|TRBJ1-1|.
CASSLLWNTEAFF
TGTGCCAGCAGCTTATTATGGAACACTGAAGCTTTCTTT
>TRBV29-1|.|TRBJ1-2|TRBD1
CSVLLTGEGGYGYTF
TGCAGCGTTCTACTGACAGGGGAGGGGGGCTATGGCTACACCTTC
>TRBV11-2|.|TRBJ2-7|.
CASSSGIGSSYEQYF
TGTGCCAGCAGCTCCGGAATAGGGTCTTCCTACGAGCAGTACTTC
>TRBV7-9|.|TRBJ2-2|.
CASSSYRNTGELFF
TGTGCCAGCAGCTCCTACAGGAACACCGGGGAGCTGTTTTTT
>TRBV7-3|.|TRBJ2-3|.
CATSEDLTDTQYF
TGTGCCACGTCGGAGGACCTCACAGATACGCAGTATTTT
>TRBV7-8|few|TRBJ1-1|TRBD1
CASSLRRDRRNTEAFF
TGTGCCAGCAGCTTACGGCGGGACAGGCGAAACACTGAAGCTTTCTTT
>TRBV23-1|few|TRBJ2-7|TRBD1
CASSQSPGTAHCEQYF
TGCGCCAGCAGTCAATCGCCCGGGACAGCACACTGCGAGCAGTACTTC
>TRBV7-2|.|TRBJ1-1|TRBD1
CASSPPPGQGAVGEAFF
TGTGCCAGCAGCCCCCCCCCGGGACAGGGGGCTGTCGGAGAAGCTTTCTTT
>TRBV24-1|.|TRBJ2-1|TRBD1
CATSDYPGQGAGVNEQFF
TGTGCCACCAGTGATTACCCGGGACAGGGGGCGGGAGTCAATGAGCAGTTCTTC
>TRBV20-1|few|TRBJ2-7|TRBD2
CSAEGTSGWVWEQYF
TGCAGTGCCGAAGGGACTAGCGGGTGGGTATGGGAGCAGTACTTC
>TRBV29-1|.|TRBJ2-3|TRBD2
CSVVLGLAGADTQYF
TGCAGCGTAGTCCTAGGACTAGCGGGAGCAGATACGCAGTATTTT
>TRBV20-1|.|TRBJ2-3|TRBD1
CSARTGTGGSGTQYF
TGCAGTGCTAGAACCGGGACAGGGGGCTCGGGGACGCAGTATTTT
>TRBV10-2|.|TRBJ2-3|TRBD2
CASSLAGAPPSTNTQYF
TGCGCCAGCAGTCTAGCGGGGGCCCCTCCCTCGACAAATACGCAGTATTTT
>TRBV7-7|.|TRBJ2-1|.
CASSLGRGGHTEQFF
TGTGCCAGCAGCTTAGGGCGCGGGGGACACACTGAGCAGTTCTTC
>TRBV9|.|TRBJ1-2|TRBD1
CASSVYRGYGYTF
TGTGCCAGCAGCGTATACAGGGGCTATGGCTACACCTTC
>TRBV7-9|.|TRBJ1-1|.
CASSLRGRSRTEAFF
TGTGCCAGCAGCTTACGAGGCCGAAGTAGGACTGAAGCTTTCTTT
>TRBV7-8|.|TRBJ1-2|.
CASSQRGARYGYTF
TGTGCCAGCAGCCAGCGAGGGGCTCGGTATGGCTACACCTTC
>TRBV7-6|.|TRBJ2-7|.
CASSSRGMSEQYF
TGTGCCAGCAGCTCCCGGGGGATGAGCGAGCAGTACTTC
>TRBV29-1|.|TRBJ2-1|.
CSVETGYSYNEQFF
TGCAGCGTTGAAACAGGGTACTCCTACAATGAGCAGTTCTTC
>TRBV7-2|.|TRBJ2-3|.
CASTLGVAQYF
TGTGCCAGCACTCTGGGGGTTGCGCAGTATTTT
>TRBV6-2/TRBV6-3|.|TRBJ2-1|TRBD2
CASTPQLAGVINEQFF
TGTGCCAGCACCCCCCAACTAGCGGGAGTAATTAATGAGCAGTTCTTC
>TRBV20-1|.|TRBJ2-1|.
CSAGNEQFF
TGCAGTGCAGGGAATGAGCAGTTCTTC
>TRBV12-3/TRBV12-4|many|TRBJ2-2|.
CASSRVRNTGELFF
TGTGCCAGCAGCCGGGTCAGGAACACCGGGGAGCTGTTTTTT
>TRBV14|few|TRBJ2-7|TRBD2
CASSQDRVAGGISYEQYF
TGTGCCAGCAGCCAAGATAGAGTAGCGGGAGGCATCTCCTACGAGCAGTACTTC
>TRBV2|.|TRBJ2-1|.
CASSKRPGGNEQFF
TGTGCCAGCAGCAAGCGGCCTGGGGGGAATGAGCAGTTCTTC
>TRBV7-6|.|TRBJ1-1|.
CASSLEGYGGANTEAFF
TGTGCCAGCAGCTTAGAGGGCTACGGCGGGGCGAACACTGAAGCTTTCTTT
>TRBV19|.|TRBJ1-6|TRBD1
CASSIGTGGNSPLHF
TGTGCCAGTAGTATCGGGACAGGGGGCAATTCACCCCTCCACTTT
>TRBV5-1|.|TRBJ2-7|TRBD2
CASSKRGAEYEQYF
TGCGCCAGCAGCAAGCGGGGGGCAGAGTACGAGCAGTACTTC
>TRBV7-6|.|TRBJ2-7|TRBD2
CASSSPGLGIPGIPYEQYF
TGTGCCAGCAGCTCTCCGGGACTAGGCATTCCGGGAATCCCCTACGAGCAGTACTTC
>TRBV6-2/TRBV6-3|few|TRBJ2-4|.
CASSFPTSLAKNIQYF
TGTGCCAGCAGTTTTCCGACCAGCTTAGCCAAAAACATTCAGTACTTC
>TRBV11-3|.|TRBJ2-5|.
CASSLGGGRAEETQYF
TGTGCCAGCAGCTTAGGTGGTGGCAGGGCAGAAGAGACCCAGTACTTC
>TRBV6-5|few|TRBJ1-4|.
CASSYGSTGLLEKLFF
TGTGCCAGCAGTTACGGAAGCACAGGTCTCCTTGAAAAACTGTTTTTT
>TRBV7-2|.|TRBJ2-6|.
CASSGLSSGANVLTF
TGTGCCAGCAGCGGACTGTCCTCTGGGGCCAACGTCCTGACTTTC
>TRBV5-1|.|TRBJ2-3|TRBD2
CASSLFVGGALTDTQYF
TGCGCCAGCAGCTTGTTTGTCGGGGGGGCATTAACAGATACGCAGTATTTT
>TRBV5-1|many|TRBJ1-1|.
CASRERTQNTEAFF
TGCGCCAGCAGAGAGCGAACTCAGAACACTGAAGCTTTCTTT
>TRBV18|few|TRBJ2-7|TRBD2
CASSPPGGVGREQYF
TGTGCCAGCTCACCCCCGGGGGGGGTTGGTCGGGAGCAGTACTTC
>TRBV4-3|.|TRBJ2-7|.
CASSHRLESYEQYF
TGCGCCAGCAGCCATAGACTAGAGTCCTACGAGCAGTACTTC
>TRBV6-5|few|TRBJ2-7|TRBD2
CASSYSNSGRANYEQYF
TGTGCCAGCAGTTACTCTAATAGCGGGAGGGCCAACTACGAGCAGTACTTC
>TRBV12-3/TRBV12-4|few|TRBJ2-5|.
CASSSPFSGKETQYF
TGTGCCAGCAGTTCACCCTTTAGCGGAAAAGAGACCCAGTACTTC
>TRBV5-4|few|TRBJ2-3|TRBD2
CASSGTGTSGGDTQYF
TGTGCCAGCAGCGGAACCGGGACTAGCGGGGGGGATACGCAGTATTTT
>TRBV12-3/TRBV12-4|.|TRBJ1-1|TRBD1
CASSPLTGFITEAFF
TGTGCCAGCAGTCCCCTGACAGGGTTTATCACTGAAGCTTTCTTT
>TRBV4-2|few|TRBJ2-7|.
CASSQGLGGYEQYF
TGTGCCAGCAGTCAAGGACTAGGGGGCTACGAGCAGTACTTC
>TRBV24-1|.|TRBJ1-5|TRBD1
CATSPHRGNQPQHF
TGTGCCACCAGCCCCCACAGGGGGAATCAGCCCCAGCATTTT
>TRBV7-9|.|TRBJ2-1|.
CASSAGTGTDYNEQFF
TGTGCCAGCAGCGCGGGTACCGGGACGGATTACAATGAGCAGTTCTTC
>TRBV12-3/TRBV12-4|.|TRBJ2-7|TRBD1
CASSFGQGAQGAYEQYF
TGTGCCAGCAGTTTCGGACAGGGGGCCCAGGGGGCCTACGAGCAGTACTTC
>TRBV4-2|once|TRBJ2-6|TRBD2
CASSQEGTSGVSGANVLTF
TGTGCCAGCAGCCAAGAGGGGACTAGCGGGGTCTCTGGGGCCAACGTCCTGACTTTC
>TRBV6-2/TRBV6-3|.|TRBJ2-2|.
CASSYSIARSGLFTGELFF
TGTGCCAGCAGTTACTCGATCGCCAGATCCGGTTTATTCACCGGGGAGCTGTTTTTT
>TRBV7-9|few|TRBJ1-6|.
CASSTQGYPNSPLHF
TGTGCCAGCAGCACACAGGGTTACCCTAATTCACCCCTCCACTTT
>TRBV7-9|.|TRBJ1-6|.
CASSLGNNSPLHF
TGTGCCAGCAGCTTAGGGAATAATTCACCCCTCCACTTT
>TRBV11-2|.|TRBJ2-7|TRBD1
CASSLLSGQGNYEQYF
TGTGCCAGCAGCTTACTATCGGGACAGGGCAACTACGAGCAGTACTTC
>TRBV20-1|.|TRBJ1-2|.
CSPLPRAGGYTF
TGCAGTCCTCTCCCAAGGGCGGGGGGCTACACCTTC
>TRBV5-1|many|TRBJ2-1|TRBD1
CASSLGGTGKYNEQFF
TGCGCCAGCAGCTTGGGAGGGACAGGGAAGTACAATGAGCAGTTCTTC